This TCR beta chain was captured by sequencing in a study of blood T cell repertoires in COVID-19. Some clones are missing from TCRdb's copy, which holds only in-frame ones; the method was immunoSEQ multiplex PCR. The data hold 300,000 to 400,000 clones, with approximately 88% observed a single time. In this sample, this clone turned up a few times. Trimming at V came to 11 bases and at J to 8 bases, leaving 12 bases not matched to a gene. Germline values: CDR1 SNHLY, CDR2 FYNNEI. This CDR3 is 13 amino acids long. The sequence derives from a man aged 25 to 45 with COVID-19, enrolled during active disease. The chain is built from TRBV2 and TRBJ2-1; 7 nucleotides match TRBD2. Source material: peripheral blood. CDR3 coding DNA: TGTGCCTGCAAAGCGGGATCGTCGGATGAGCAGTTCTTC. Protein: CACKAGSSDEQFF.